The entry that follows covers one T cell receptor beta chain sequence. Its antigen remains unidentified. No much larger clone is present one base from it, and per-base qualities are unavailable. For sequencing, an Illumina NovaSeq 6000 was employed. TCR cDNA was synthesized by 5'RACE template switching, through which a universal primer site and unique molecular identifiers were introduced. Priming of cDNA synthesis was performed from both the TCR alpha and TCR beta constant segments. Library amplification used two PCR steps, and the second PCR step added sample barcodes and sequencing adapters. Sequencing of libraries was done on Illumina HiSeq 2500 (2x100 bp) or NovaSeq (2x150 bp). The paper's processing steps were these. MIGEC handled demultiplexing of reads and collapsing into UMI consensus sequences, while MiXCR performed V(D)J alignment. Vaccine-responding clonotypes were defined with edgeR using replicate PBMC samples, requiring FDR below 0.01 and a log2 fold change above 5 up to day 15. Each bulk clonotype was labeled CD4 or CD8 based on which sequenced repertoire, CD4 or CD8, contained the clonotype at higher abundance. In-frame beta chains were kept once TCRdb had trimmed the public reads at Q25 with fastp and called clones with MiXCR. Each CDR3 protein gets just one entry, which takes the most common genes and DNA from the rows behind it. TCRdb, rather than the study authors, made the V and J calls. This sample comprises 300,000 to 350,000 distinct CDR3 sequences, around 4.5% of them detected only once. Together, the top ten hold approximately 19% of the sample.

The data belong to a study of T cells after yellow fever vaccination (dated by TCRdb to 2018 to 2020). With regard to the full study: Libraries from fractions with low cell numbers were prepared with the SMART-Seq v4 Ultra Low Input RNA kit. Blood was drawn at multiple timepoints before and after primary and secondary immunization, with bulk PBMC replicates and cell subsets isolated. To track T-cell clones before and after primary and booster YFV17D yellow fever vaccination, bulk TCR alpha and beta repertoires were sequenced longitudinally. Two healthy male donors, one aged 18 to 30 and one aged 30 to 40 years, made up the cohort. The research as a whole found: FACS-sorted repertoires could contain abundant contaminating clonotypes from the bulk population, so computational filtering was required. A small fraction of clonotypes showed up in both the CD4 and CD8 compartments, probably as a result of convergent recombination. Compared with the primary T-cell response, the secondary T-cell response was weaker but faster, peaking on day 5 rather than day 15. Most clones expanded after primary vaccination (approximately 97% of CD4 and 80% to 90% of CD8) were re-detected after the booster, suggesting that broad memory maintenance occurred. Because only a couple of donors were included in the study, the extent to which the findings can be generalized is limited.

The CDR3 contains 14 residues, cysteine and phenylalanine counted. Only the CDR3 DNA stays, 42 bases, in frame from base 1. Trimming takes 6 bases off V and 5 bases off J; junction bases not matched to a gene: 7. This specimen's treatment or condition label, interpreted: live attenuated yellow fever vaccine strain. At each blood-draw timepoint, two biological replicates of bulk PBMCs were collected. A standard Ficoll-Paque protocol was used to isolate PBMCs from peripheral blood. TriZol was used to extract RNA from bulk PBMCs, CD4 and CD8 fractions, and dextramer-positive and dextramer-negative fractions.

The receptor was isolated from a man younger than 35 who received the YFV17D yellow fever vaccine. The sequencing here drew on PBMCs, taken 15 days after the yellow fever booster vaccination. Recombination linked TRBV12-3 or TRBV12-4 to TRBJ2-5, and 9 bases in between align with TRBD1. CDR3 reads: CASRGTGGGETQYF. The DNA sequence is given as TGTGCCAGCAGAGGAACAGGGGGCGGGGAGACCCAGTACTTC.